The 9 T cell receptor beta chains given below trace back to one sample, sequenced in a study of STAT3 mutations in large granular lymphocyte leukemia. The protocol was immunoSEQ multiplex PCR, while the TCRdb copy is restricted to in-frame clones and leaves out a portion. The sample carries fewer than 8,000 clones, around 75% recorded once. Findings and limits, study-wide: Every T-cell large granular lymphocyte leukemia patient had at least one immunodominant TCR beta clonotype.

No antigen is known for these receptors. Sequenced: peripheral blood mononuclear cells. These receptors all come from a middle-aged woman with T-cell large granular lymphocyte leukemia. Some clones in this sample may be carry-over from other donors' samples.

This clone has more than one count but fewer than ten. A junction boundary mismatches the germline segment, possibly from a read error. This sequence joins TRBV7-7 and TRBJ2-5; D not certain. The CDR3 spans 13 residues. Germline CDR1 SSHAT, CDR2 FNYEAQ (reference sequence). The CDR3 nucleotides are TGTGCTAGCAGCTTAAGGCAGCAAGAGACCCAGTACTTC. It specifies CASSLRQQETQYF.

The chain is built from TRBV5-1 and TRBJ2-1, with 15 bases identical to TRBD2. Unmatched junction bases numbered 17, after V lost 4 bases and J lost 9 bases. The CDR3 consists of 19 residues. CDR1 SGHRS and CDR2 YFSETQ come from the germline V gene. CDR3: CASSQLPPGLAGGFGEQFF. The CDR3 DNA is TGCGCCAGCAGCCAGTTGCCCCCGGGACTAGCGGGAGGTTTTGGTGAGCAGTTCTTC. Using reference TRBV5-1 and TRBJ2-1 for the parts outside the CDR3, the full variable domain is KAGVTQTPRYLIKTRGQQVTLSCSPISGHRSVSWYQQTPGQGLQFLFEYFSETQRNKGNFPGRFSGRQFSNSRSEMNVSTLELGDSALYLCASSQLPPGLAGGFGEQFFGPGTRLTVL.

The CDR3 sequence: CASGPRESYGYTF. The CDR3 nucleotides read TGCGCCAGCGGTCCCCGGGAGTCCTATGGCTACACCTTC. The chain is built from TRBV4-3 and TRBJ1-2; D is uncertain. Trimming took 8 bases from V and 4 from J, leaving 14 bases between them. The germline V gene encodes CDR1 LGHNA and CDR2 YSLEER. This CDR3 is 13 amino acids long.

The rearrangement links TRBV5-1 to TRBJ2-7, with D perhaps TRBD2 (6 bases). Germline CDR1 SGHRS, CDR2 YFSETQ. This CDR3 spans 15 amino acids. V was cut by 0 bases and J by 0 bases, with 10 bases left in between. CDR3 nucleotides: TGCGCCAGCAGCTTGGCCGTGGGGGGCTCCTACGAGCAGTACTTC. Translated, it gives CASSLAVGGSYEQYF.

As regards this clone: In the same sample, other DNA sequences code for this CDR3. The chain recombines TRBV18 with TRBJ1-4, with D possibly TRBD1 on 5 matching bases. The CDR3 has 14 amino acids. Trimming shortened V by 2 bases and J by 3 bases, and 7 bases separated the two germline ends. CDR1 is KGHSH and CDR2 is LQKENI in the germline V gene. CDR3 DNA: TGTGCCAGCTCACCAGGGGCGGCTAATGAAAAACTGTTTTTT. Translating gives CASSPGAANEKLFF.

The J gene is TRBJ1-1, the V gene TRBV7-9; D unclear. The germline V gene encodes CDR1 SEHNR and CDR2 FQNEAQ (reference sequence). The V end was cut by 1 base, the J end by 8 bases, with 11 bases between. The CDR3 spans 13 residues. The CDR3 loop is CASSLGPGREAFF. DNA for the CDR3: TGTGCCAGCAGCTTAGGCCCCGGGAGGGAAGCTTTCTTT.

The chain recombines TRBV7-9 with TRBJ2-7; D may be TRBD1 or TRBD2 (6 bases each). The V end was cut by 1 base, the J end by 6 bases, with 16 bases between. CDR3 length equals 15 residues. Germline V gene sequence: CDR1 SEHNR, CDR2 FQNEAQ (reference sequence). The DNA for the CDR3 is TGTGCCAGCAGCTTAGGGTCCGGGGGCCTTACCGAGCAGTACTTC. As protein: CASSLGSGGLTEQYF. The full variable domain, rest sourced from reference TRBV7-9 and TRBJ2-7, is DTGVSQNPRHKITKRGQNVTFRCDPISEHNRLYWYRQTLGQGPEFLTYFQNEAQLEKSRLLSDRFSAERPKGSFSTLEIQRTEQGDSAMYLCASSLGSGGLTEQYFGPGTRLTVT.

V gene TRBV7-2 combines with J gene TRBJ2-1, with TRBD2 identical over 10 bases. CDR1 and CDR2 from the germline V gene are SGHTA and FQGNSA. The J segment lost 7 bases and the V segment lost 5 bases, leaving 8 bases of the junction unmatched. The CDR3 is 15 amino acids. CDR3 protein: CASSPGLAAKNEQFF. The CDR3, as DNA: TGTGCCAGCAGCCCTGGACTAGCGGCAAAGAATGAGCAGTTCTTC.

The chain joins TRBV7-9 to TRBJ2-7, with a tentative D call TRBD1 (6 bases). CDR3 size: 15 residues. The germline V and J ends were trimmed by 5 bases and 6 bases, with 20 bases remaining between them. Germline-derived CDR1 and CDR2 are SEHNR and FQNEAQ (reference sequence). CDR3 sequence reads: CASSPRGGGSVEQYF. CDR3 DNA: TGTGCCAGCAGCCCCCGAGGGGGTGGTTCGGTCGAGCAGTACTTC.